This section outlines one T cell receptor (beta chain) sequence together with its context. What antigen it recognizes has not been identified. Base qualities are not provided; no much larger clone lies one nucleotide away. The library was built by means of the immunoSEQ multiplex PCR assay. For the multiplex PCR, a mixture combining 60 forward primers for TCR Vbeta segments and 13 reverse primers for TCR Jbeta segments was used. The CDR3 region of rearranged TCR beta genes was amplified from genomic DNA by a multiplex PCR assay. Amplified TCR beta libraries were sequenced as 87-base-pair reads on the Illumina HiSeq System. The study's processing was this. A later analysis counted tens of millions of unique TCR beta chains across the 550 to 700 repertoires, and around 9.9 million of these chains were shared by at least two donors. Raw reads were error-corrected and collapsed into unique sequences by a nearest-neighbor algorithm in which closely related sequences were merged to remove PCR and sequencing errors. Alignment of CDR3 sequences to IMGT reference sequences was used to assign V, D and J gene segments. For a sequence to be retained, a match of at least six nucleotides was required to both a V gene segment and a J gene segment. A rearrangement counted as productive if the CDR3 had no stop codons and remained in frame with V and J, and every other rearrangement counted as non-productive. Following IMGT convention, CDR3 was defined as the stretch from the second conserved V-encoded cysteine up to the conserved J-encoded phenylalanine. Sequences without an unambiguous match to a single V gene segment were excluded from the earlier analysis of 587 of the donors. In an earlier analysis of some 590 of the donors, a V segment was called functional when productive rearrangements were above 56.7%, and segregating when the standard deviation between donors exceeded 5%. A statistical classification framework was built to diagnose cytomegalovirus status from the catalog of TCR beta chain sequences. In a later analysis, TCR nucleotide sequences were compared against IMGT/GENE-DB human TR gene sequences so that V and J genes could be assigned. The TCRdist pipeline was used in a later analysis to assign CDR3 sequences and most-parsimonious VDJ recombination scenarios. In a later analysis, each TCR beta chain was defined by its CDR3 amino acid sequence together with its V-gene family, and reads without a unique V-gene family were excluded. As a way to deal with suspected cross-contamination and a sequencing artifact, a later analysis dropped approximately 590 nucleotide sequences that were highly shared and had low generation probability. In a later analysis, a clonal expansion index was calculated for each public chain from normalized within-repertoire ranks of inferred template counts. Generation probabilities in a later analysis came from a VDJ recombination model fitted to out-of-frame rearrangements, and those results were checked against IGoR. In a later analysis, TCR-TCR, TCR-HLA and TCR-CMV co-occurrence was scored with hypergeometric tests, and a repertoire-size bias correction was applied to TCR pairs. False discovery rates were estimated in a later analysis by permuting HLA or CMV assignments 20 times. In a later analysis, co-occurring TCRs were grouped with DBSCAN, and TCRdist sequence similarity was added when clustering was performed within HLA-allele-positive subsets. Repertoires with fewer than 30,000 or more than 120,000 public chains, plus five repertoires with anomalous nucleotide sharing, were excluded from co-occurrence clustering. Sourced from immuneACCESS, this table was stored by TCRdb with only in-frame sequences that have V and J called. A share of the clones is absent; for the studies checked, an unresolved V gene accounts for under half, and the remainder has no known explanation. The D gene and trimming were derived from the DNA, and the V and J assignments and clone size from that table. For this sample there are 180,000 or so clones; 75% appear just once. About 7.7% of the sample is taken by the ten largest.

Including cysteine and phenylalanine, the CDR3 has 13 amino acids. The only DNA kept is the CDR3, 39 bases in frame from the first base. Trimming removed 10 bases from V and 5 bases from J, leaving 14 bases between the germline ends. The germline V gene provides CDR1 MDHEN and CDR2 SYDVKM. This specimen belongs to a study of cytomegalovirus exposure and HLA in healthy donors (dated by TCRdb to about 2017). About the investigation overall: According to an earlier analysis of around 600 of the donors, about 179 million T cells yielded 95 million to 140 million unique TCR beta sequences and about 300 Gb of sequence data. About 300 gigabases of sequencing data and approximately 80 million unique TCR sequences were included in an early release covering 550 to 800 HLA-typed donors. Of the roughly 430 genotyped donors, approximately 83% fell in the genetic ancestry cluster associated with self-reported Caucasian donors. The aim of the study was to test whether cataloging public T cell receptors could identify signatures of past pathogen exposure. Using immunosequencing, the study profiled T cell repertoires from 500 to 800 subjects and related those repertoires to cytomegalovirus serostatus. A separate validation cohort of roughly 130 different subjects was used in addition to the 666-subject first cohort. To predict cytomegalovirus infection status, the study combined high-throughput TCR immunosequencing, statistical association of individual TCRs with disease status, and machine learning. In a later analysis, previously published TCR beta repertoires from 550 to 750 donors were re-analyzed and high-resolution HLA genotyping was added so that TCR occurrence patterns could be studied. Rather than drawing on any new phenotypic data, the later analysis identified candidate immune exposures from TCR beta sequences and the way those sequences occurred across donors. To decide whether each TCR beta V gene segment behaved as functional or pseudogenic, an earlier analysis of some 540 of the donors relied on high-throughput TCR beta sequencing. Donor age, sex, ethnicity and CMV serostatus were compiled together with the repertoire data. Genome-wide SNP genotypes for about 55% of the 666 donors were used in a later genetic analysis, which treated that subset as a discovery cohort. All discovery cohort repertoires had been generated using a single sequencing platform. Class I and class II HLA loci were covered by the typing at four-digit resolution. The number of typed donors differed by locus: about 629-630 for A, B, C, DRB1 and DQB1; 500 to 550 for DQA1; 606 for DPA1; and 400 to 480 for DPB1. Because of strong linkage in the cohort, 5 or 6 DR-DQ haplotypes were treated as single units for association and clustering. Among approximately 370 genotyped donors of the cohort, an average of around 240,000 unique TCR beta nucleotide sequences was sequenced per donor, of which approximately 18% were non-productive. Study-level results and caveats: Three of the identified cytomegalovirus-associated TCR beta chains were confirmed in vitro to be specific for cytomegalovirus antigens. A later genetic analysis associated a missense DCLRE1C variant with V-gene and J-gene trimming of TCR beta chains, and an independent cohort replicated the association. The sequencing pipeline was judged likely to have produced a cluster of highly shared sequence variants as a technical artifact. Compared with the approximately 670-donor mean, donors in an Asian-associated ancestry cluster had fewer N-insertions in productive TCRs, according to a later genetic analysis. Specific HLA alleles were associated with 15,000 to 20,000 TCR beta sequences at a false discovery rate of 0.05 in a later analysis. Presence/absence analyses assumed roughly uniform sequencing depth across donors, an assumption that may not hold. This cohort had only TCR beta chains sequenced, and the lack of alpha or paired-chain data limited which features could be detected. Most CMV-associated TCR beta chains appeared to be HLA-restricted in a later analysis, and the HLA associations seemed to be driven largely by CMV exposure. CMV serostatus was the only immune exposure information available for the cohort. In a later analysis, the rate of TCR association differed among HLA loci, with DRB1 alleles having the most associated TCRs and HLA-C alleles having the fewest. When HLA alleles, especially DR and DQ, strongly co-occurred, attributing TCR associations to individual alleles was difficult. Some IMGT-functional V segments, including TRBV6-2 and TRBV6-3, could not be told apart with the 87-base-pair reads, so those segments were excluded. The earlier analysis of 587 of the donors excluded approximately 15 rarely observed V segments, including chromosome 9 orphons, because counts were too low. The authors suggested that the approach could potentially be extended to other disease states and immunological phenotypes. A further reported finding was that TCR beta sequences accurately predicted the HLA-A and HLA-B alleles for most subjects in the first cohort. Most TCR sequences were seen in very few donors, while some public TCRs were found in many individuals. Because some donors lacked HLA typing at each locus, the association tests relied only on the typed subset. In both the original and validation cohorts, the classifier was reported to diagnose cytomegalovirus status with high specificity and sensitivity. A total of some 180 TCR beta chains were listed by the study as associated with cytomegalovirus. A later analysis reported that several top co-occurrence clusters appeared linked to parvovirus B19, influenza, CMV and Epstein-Barr virus. In an earlier analysis of approximately 600 of the donors, most TCR beta V segments were observed in productive rearrangements about 87% or about 30% of the time, broadly matching IMGT annotations. In a later analysis, HLA-associated TCR beta chains showed more clonal expansion and lower generation probabilities than non-associated chains that were equally common. Correlated functional status among segregating V segments might reflect linkage disequilibrium, but an unknown experimental factor could not be ruled out.

The cohort consisted of approximately 690 healthy bone marrow donors. Cohort members were all nominally healthy when sampled, although unrecorded immune exposures were likely present. The donor tested CMV seropositive and was one of the 289 seropositive cohort members. Every donor gave a peripheral blood sample, and the peripheral blood mononuclear cells from that sample were used for TCR beta sequencing. The Qiagen DNeasy Blood Extraction Kit was used to extract genomic DNA from the blood cell samples. Sequencing was performed on PBMCs. The receptor's source is a woman aged 40 to 50 in good health and CMV-seropositive. The chain was built from TRBV28 and TRBJ1-4; the best D guess is TRBD1, with 6 bases matching. The DNA sequence is TGTGCCACCCAAGACAGGAACAATGAAAAACTGTTTTTT. This gives the protein CATQDRNNEKLFF.